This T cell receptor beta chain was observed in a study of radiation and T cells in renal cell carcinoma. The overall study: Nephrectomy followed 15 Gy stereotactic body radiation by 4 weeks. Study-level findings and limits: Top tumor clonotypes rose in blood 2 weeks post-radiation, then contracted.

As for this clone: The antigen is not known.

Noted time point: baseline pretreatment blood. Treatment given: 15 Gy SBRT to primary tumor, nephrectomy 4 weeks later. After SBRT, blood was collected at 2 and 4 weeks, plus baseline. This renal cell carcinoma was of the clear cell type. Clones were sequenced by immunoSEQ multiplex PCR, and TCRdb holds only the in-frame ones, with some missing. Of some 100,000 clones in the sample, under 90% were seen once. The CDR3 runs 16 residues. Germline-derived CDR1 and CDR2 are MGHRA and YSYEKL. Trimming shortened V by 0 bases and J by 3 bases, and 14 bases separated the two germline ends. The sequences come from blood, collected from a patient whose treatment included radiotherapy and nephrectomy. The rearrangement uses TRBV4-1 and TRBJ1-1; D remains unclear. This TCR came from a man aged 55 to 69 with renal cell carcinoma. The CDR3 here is CASSQDLLWADTEAFF. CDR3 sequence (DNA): TGCGCCAGCAGCCAAGATTTGTTGTGGGCGGACACTGAAGCTTTCTTT.